This T cell receptor beta chain is drawn from a study of cytomegalovirus exposure and HLA in healthy donors. The overall study: Unique TCR beta sequences numbering about 100 million came from around 180 million T cells in an earlier analysis.

Primers for the PCR totalled 60 Vbeta and 13 Jbeta. Original processing notes: Unique TCR beta chains totaled some 78 million in a later count, with roughly 11 million of them shared. Sequencing used immunoSEQ multiplex PCR; TCRdb keeps in-frame clones, though not all of them. The V and J calls and clone size were taken over from that table, and D and trimming were inferred from the DNA. The table lists 200,000 or so clones, roughly 83% of them singletons. With regard to this clone: What it binds is not known.

This CDR3 is built from 13 residues. Germline V gives CDR1 SGHTA, CDR2 FQGTGA. V gave up 2 bases and J gave up 6 bases, with 8 bases separating them. Findings and caveats of the study: Sequence variants that were highly shared formed a cluster that was likely a sequencing artifact.

The sequence derives from a boy aged 10-17 years in good health and CMV-seronegative. The chain joins TRBV7-3 to TRBJ2-1; D unclear. Sequenced: PBMCs. The CDR3 here is CASSLVLGNEQFF. In DNA, the CDR3 is TGTGCCAGCAGCTTAGTTCTAGGCAATGAGCAGTTCTTC.